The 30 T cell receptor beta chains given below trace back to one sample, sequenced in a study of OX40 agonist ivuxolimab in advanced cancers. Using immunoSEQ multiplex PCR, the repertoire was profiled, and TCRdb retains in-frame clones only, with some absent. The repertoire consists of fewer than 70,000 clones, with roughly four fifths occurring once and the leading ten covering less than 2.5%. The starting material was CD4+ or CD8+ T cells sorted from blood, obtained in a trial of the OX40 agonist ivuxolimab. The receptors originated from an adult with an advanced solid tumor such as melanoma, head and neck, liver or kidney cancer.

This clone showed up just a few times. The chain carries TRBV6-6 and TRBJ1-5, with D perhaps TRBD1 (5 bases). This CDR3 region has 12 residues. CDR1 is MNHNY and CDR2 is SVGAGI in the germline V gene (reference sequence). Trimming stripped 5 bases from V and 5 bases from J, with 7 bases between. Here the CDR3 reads CASSIGDQPQHF. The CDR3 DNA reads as TGTGCCAGCAGTATAGGGGATCAGCCCCAGCATTTT.

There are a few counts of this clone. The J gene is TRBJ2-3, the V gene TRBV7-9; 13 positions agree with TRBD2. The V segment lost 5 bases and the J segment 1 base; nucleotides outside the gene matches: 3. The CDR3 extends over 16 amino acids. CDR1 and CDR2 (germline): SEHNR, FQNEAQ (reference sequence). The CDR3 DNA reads TGTGCCAGCAGCCCGGGACTAGCGGGACGCACAGATACGCAGTATTTT. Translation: CASSPGLAGRTDTQYF. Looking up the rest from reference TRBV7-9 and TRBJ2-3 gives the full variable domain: DTGVSQNPRHKITKRGQNVTFRCDPISEHNRLYWYRQTLGQGPEFLTYFQNEAQLEKSRLLSDRFSAERPKGSFSTLEIQRTEQGDSAMYLCASSPGLAGRTDTQYFGPGTRLTVL.

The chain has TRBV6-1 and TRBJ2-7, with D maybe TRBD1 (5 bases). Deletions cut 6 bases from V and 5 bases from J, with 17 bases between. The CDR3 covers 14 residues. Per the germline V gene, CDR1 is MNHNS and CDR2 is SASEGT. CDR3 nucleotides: TGTGCCAGCAGGGAGACAGTGAGTGTGGACGAGCAGTACTTC. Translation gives CASRETVSVDEQYF.

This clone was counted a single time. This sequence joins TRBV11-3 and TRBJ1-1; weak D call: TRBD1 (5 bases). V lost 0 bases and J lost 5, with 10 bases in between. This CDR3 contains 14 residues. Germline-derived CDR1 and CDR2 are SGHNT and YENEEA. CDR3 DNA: TGTGCCAGCAGCTTAGAAAGGGGCTTGACTGAAGCTTTCTTT. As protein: CASSLERGLTEAFF.

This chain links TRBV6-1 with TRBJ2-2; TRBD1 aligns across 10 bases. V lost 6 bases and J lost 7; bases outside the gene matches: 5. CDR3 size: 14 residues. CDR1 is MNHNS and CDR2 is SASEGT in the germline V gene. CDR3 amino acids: CASRVDRGIGELFF. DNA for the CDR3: TGTGCCAGCAGAGTGGACAGGGGGATCGGGGAGCTGTTTTTT.

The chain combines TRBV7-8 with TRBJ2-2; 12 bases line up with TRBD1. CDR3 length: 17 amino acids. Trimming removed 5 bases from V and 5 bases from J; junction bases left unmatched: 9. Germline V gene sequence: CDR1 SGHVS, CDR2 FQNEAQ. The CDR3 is CASSGPGTGGNTGELFF. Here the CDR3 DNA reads TGTGCCAGCAGCGGACCCGGGACAGGGGGCAATACCGGGGAGCTGTTTTTT.

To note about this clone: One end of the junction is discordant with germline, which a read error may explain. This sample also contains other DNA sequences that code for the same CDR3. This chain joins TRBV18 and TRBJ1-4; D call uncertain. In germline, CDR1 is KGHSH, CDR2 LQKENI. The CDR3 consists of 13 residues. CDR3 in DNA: TGTGCCAGCTCACGGAATAGTAATGAAAAACTATTTTTT. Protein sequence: CASSRNSNEKLFF.

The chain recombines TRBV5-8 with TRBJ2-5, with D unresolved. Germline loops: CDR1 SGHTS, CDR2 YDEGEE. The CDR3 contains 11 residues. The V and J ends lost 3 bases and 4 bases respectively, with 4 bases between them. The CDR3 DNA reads TGTGCCAGCAGCTCTCGAGAGACCCAGTACTTC. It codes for CASSSRETQYF.

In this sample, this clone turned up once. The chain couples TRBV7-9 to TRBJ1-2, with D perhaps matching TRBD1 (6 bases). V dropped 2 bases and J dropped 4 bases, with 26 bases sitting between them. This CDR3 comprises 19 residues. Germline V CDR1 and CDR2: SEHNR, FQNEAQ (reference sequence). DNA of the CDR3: TGTGCCAGCAGCTTATTAGCCTCTAGGGGGGCAGGTCTGGGCTATGGCTACACCTTC. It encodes CASSLLASRGAGLGYGYTF.

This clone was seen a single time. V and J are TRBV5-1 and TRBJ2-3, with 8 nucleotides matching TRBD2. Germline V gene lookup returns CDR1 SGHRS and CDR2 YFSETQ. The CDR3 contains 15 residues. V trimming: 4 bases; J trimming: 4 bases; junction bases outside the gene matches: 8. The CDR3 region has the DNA TGCGCCAGCAGCAGAAATCGGGGGGGCGCAGATACGCAGTATTTT. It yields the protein CASSRNRGGADTQYF.

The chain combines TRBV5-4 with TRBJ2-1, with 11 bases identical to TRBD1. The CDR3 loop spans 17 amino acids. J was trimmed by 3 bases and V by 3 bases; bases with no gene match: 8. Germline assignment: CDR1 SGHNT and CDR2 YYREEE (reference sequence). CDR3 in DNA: TGTGCCAGCAGCTCGCGGACAGGGGGCTTAAACTACAATGAGCAGTTCTTC. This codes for CASSSRTGGLNYNEQFF.

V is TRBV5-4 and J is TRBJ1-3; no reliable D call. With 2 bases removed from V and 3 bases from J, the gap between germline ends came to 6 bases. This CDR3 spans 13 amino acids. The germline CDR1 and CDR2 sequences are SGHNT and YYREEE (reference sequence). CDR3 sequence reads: CASSFGNGNTIYF. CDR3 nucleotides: TGTGCCAGCAGCTTCGGGAATGGAAACACCATATATTTT.

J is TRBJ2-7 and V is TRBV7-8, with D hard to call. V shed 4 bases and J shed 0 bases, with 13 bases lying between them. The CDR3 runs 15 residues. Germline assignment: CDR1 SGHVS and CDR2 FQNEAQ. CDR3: CASSSLASYSYEQYF. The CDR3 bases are TGTGCCAGCAGCTCCCTCGCGTCATACTCCTACGAGCAGTACTTC. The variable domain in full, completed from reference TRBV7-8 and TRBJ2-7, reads GAGVSQSPRYKVAKRGQDVALRCDPISGHVSLFWYQQALGQGPEFLTYFQNEAQLDKSGLPSDRFFAERPEGSVSTLKIQRTQQEDSAVYLCASSSLASYSYEQYFGPGTRLTVT.

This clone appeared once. The CDR3, as DNA: TGTGCCAGCAGGATGGACAGATACAATGAGCAGTTCTTC. Protein: CASRMDRYNEQFF. This sequence joins TRBV5-4 and TRBJ2-1; tentatively, D is TRBD1 (6 bases). The V end was cut by 5 bases, the J end by 4 bases, with 10 bases between. The germline V gene encodes CDR1 SGHNT and CDR2 YYREEE (reference sequence). The CDR3 spans 13 residues.

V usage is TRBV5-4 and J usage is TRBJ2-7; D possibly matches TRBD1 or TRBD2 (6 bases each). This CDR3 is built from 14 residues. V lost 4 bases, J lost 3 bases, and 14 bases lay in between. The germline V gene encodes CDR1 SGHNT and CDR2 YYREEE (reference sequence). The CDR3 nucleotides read TGTGCCAGCAGCCATGCCGGGGGCCGCTACGAGCAGTACTTC. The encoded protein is CASSHAGGRYEQYF.

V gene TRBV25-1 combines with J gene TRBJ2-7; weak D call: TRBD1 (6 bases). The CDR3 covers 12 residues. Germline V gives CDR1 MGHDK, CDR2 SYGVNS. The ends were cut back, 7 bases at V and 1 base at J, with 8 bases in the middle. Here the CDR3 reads CASKGHSYEQYF. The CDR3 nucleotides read TGTGCCAGCAAGGGACATTCCTACGAGCAGTACTTC.

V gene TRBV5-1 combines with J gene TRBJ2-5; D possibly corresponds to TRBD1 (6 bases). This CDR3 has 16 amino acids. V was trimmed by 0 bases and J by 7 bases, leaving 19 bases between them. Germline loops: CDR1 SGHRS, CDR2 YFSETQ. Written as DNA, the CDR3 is TGCGCCAGCAGCTTGGGTGGGGGCGATTCCCCCAGGACCCAGTACTTC. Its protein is CASSLGGGDSPRTQYF.

The CDR3 sequence: CASSPDRAYEQYF. The DNA for the CDR3 is TGTGCCAGCAGCCCGGACAGGGCCTACGAGCAGTACTTC. The V and J genes are TRBV7-9 and TRBJ2-7; 8 bases are shared with TRBD1. The germline gives CDR1 SEHNR, CDR2 FQNEAQ (reference sequence). Losses at the gene ends were 5 bases for V and 2 bases for J; bases not matched to a gene: 2. CDR3 size: 13 residues. The entire variable domain, with the rest obtained from reference TRBV7-9 and TRBJ2-7, is as follows: DTGVSQNPRHKITKRGQNVTFRCDPISEHNRLYWYRQTLGQGPEFLTYFQNEAQLEKSRLLSDRFSAERPKGSFSTLEIQRTEQGDSAMYLCASSPDRAYEQYFGPGTRLTVT.

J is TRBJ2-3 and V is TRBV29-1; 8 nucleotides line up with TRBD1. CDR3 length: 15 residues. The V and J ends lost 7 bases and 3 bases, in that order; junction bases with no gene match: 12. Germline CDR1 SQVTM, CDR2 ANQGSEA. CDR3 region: CSAGTGYWRTDTQYF. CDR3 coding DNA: TGCAGCGCCGGGACAGGATACTGGAGGACAGATACGCAGTATTTT.

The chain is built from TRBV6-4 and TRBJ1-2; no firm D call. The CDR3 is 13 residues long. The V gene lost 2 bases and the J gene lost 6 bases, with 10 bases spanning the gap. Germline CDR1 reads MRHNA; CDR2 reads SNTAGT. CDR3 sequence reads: CASSDGSGNGYTF. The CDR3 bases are TGTGCCAGCAGTGACGGGAGTGGAAATGGCTACACCTTC.

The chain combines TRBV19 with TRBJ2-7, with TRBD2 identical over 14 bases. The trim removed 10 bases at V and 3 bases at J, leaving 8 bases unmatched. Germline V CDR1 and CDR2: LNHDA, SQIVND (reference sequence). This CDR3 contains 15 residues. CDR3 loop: CATRGTSGSIYEQYF. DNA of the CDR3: TGTGCCACCCGCGGGACTAGCGGGAGTATCTACGAGCAGTACTTC.

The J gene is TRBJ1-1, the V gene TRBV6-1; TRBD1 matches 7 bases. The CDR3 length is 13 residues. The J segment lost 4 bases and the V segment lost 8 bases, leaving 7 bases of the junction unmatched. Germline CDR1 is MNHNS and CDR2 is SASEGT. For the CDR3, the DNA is TGTGCCAGCTCTCAGGGGGTTGGCACTGAAGCTTTCTTT. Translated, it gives CASSQGVGTEAFF.

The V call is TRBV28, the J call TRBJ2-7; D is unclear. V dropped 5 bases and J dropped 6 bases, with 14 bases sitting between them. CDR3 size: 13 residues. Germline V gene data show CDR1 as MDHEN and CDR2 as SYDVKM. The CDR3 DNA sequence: TGTGCCAGCAGTCACCCGACTCTTGCCGAGCAGTACTTC. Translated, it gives CASSHPTLAEQYF. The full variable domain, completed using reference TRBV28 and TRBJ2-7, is DVKVTQSSRYLVKRTGEKVFLECVQDMDHENMFWYRQDPGLGLRLIYFSYDVKMKEKGDIPEGYSVSREKKERFSLILESASTNQTSMYLCASSHPTLAEQYFGPGTRLTVT.

This CDR3 is CASSLGGQVNQPQHF. CDR3 DNA: TGTGCCAGCAGCTTAGGGGGACAGGTCAATCAGCCCCAGCATTTT. The chain has TRBV7-2 and TRBJ1-5, with 8 bases that match TRBD1. There are 15 residues in the CDR3. Germline assignment: CDR1 SGHTA and CDR2 FQGNSA. With 1 base clipped from V and 3 bases from J, the junction kept 2 bases outside the gene matches.

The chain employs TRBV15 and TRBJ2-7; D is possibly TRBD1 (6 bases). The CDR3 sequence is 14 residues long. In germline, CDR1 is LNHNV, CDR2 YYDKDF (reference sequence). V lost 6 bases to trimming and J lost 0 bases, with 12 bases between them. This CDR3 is CATRAQGRSYEQYF. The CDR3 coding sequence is TGTGCCACCAGAGCACAGGGTCGCTCCTACGAGCAGTACTTC.

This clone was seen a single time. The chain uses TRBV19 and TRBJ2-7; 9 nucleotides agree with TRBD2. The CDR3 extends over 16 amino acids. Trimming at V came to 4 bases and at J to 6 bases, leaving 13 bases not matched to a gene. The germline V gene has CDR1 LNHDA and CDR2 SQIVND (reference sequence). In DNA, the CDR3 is TGTGCCAGTAGTACCCAGGGACTAGCCCTCGCTGGCGAGCAGTACTTC. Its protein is CASSTQGLALAGEQYF.

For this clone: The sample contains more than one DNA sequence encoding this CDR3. Written as DNA, the CDR3 is TGTGCCAGCAGTCTACAGGGGGATACTGAAGCTTTCTTT. Translation gives CASSLQGDTEAFF. V and J are TRBV27 and TRBJ1-1; 8 bases fit TRBD1. The CDR3 consists of 13 residues. Per the germline V gene, CDR1 is MNHEY and CDR2 is SMNVEV (reference sequence). J gave up 5 bases and V 5 bases, and 4 bases lay outside the gene matches.

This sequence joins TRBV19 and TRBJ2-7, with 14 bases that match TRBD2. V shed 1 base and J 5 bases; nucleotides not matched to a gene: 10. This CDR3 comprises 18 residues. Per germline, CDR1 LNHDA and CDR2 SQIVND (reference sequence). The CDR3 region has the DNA TGTGCCAGTAGTATAGGCGATCTTGGACTAGCGGGAGGAAACGAGCAGTACTTC. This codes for CASSIGDLGLAGGNEQYF.

The CDR3 sequence: CASSTGTVSEQFF. The DNA for the CDR3 is TGTGCCAGCAGCACCGGGACCGTCAGTGAGCAGTTCTTC. The rearrangement uses TRBV11-1 and TRBJ2-1; D is tentatively TRBD1 or TRBD2 (5 bases each). CDR3 length equals 13 residues. Germline V CDR1 and CDR2: SGHAT, FQDESV (reference sequence). Trimming took off 5 bases at V and 9 bases at J, with 14 bases between the two ends.

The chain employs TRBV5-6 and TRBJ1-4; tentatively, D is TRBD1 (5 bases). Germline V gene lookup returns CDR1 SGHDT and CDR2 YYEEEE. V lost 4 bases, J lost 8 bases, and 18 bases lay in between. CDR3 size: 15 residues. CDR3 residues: CASSGGDSLGEKLFF. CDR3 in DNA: TGTGCCAGCAGCGGCGGGGACTCCCTGGGAGAAAAACTGTTTTTT.